The 32 T cell receptor beta chains listed next were all sequenced from one sample in a study of human T cells and chemical hapten exposure. Time point in this sample: patch test 1, 2 weeks after DPC sensitization. Documented treatment: therapeutic diphenylcyclopropenone sensitization with weekly scalp DPC. TCRdb independently ran MiXCR on the RACE reads; one entry per CDR3 protein. The sample shows some 400,000 distinct CDR3 sequences, roughly 4.8% of them seen only once. This specimen consisted of whole blood, obtained in connection with sensitization to the hapten diphenylcyclopropenone (DPC). All receptors come from a woman aged 45 to 65 with alopecia areata. Some clones in this sample may be carry-over from other donors' samples.

In its sample, this clonotype was seen a few times. The J gene is TRBJ2-2, the V gene TRBV5-4; perhaps TRBD2 as D (5 bases). V lost 0 bases and J 4 bases, leaving 10 bases between the germline ends. Germline assignment: CDR1 SGHNT and CDR2 YYREEE (reference sequence). The CDR3 sequence is 15 residues long. CDR3 DNA: TGTGCCAGCAGCTTGGCGGGGAAGGGCACCGGGGAGCTGTTTTTT. Its translation: CASSLAGKGTGELFF.

Many counts were recorded for this clonotype. This chain connects TRBV12-3 or TRBV12-4 to TRBJ1-5; D is unresolved. With 6 bases removed from V and 1 base from J, the gap between germline ends came to 10 bases. The CDR3 is 14 residues long. The CDR3 nucleotides are TGTGCCAGCAGCCTTATGTGGAGCAATCAGCCCCAGCATTTT. This translates into CASSLMWSNQPQHF.

This clonotype showed up just a few times. The junction does not match germline at one end; this may be a read error. The rearrangement uses TRBV3-1 and TRBJ1-3, with D unresolved. The germline V gene has CDR1 LGHDT and CDR2 YNNKEL (reference sequence). The CDR3 runs to 14 residues. The CDR3 DNA reads as TGTGCCAGCAGCGGGCACTTCAGTGGAGACACCATATATTTT. It codes for CASSGHFSGDTIYF.

CDR3 DNA: TGTGCCAGCAGCTTTACGACTAGACTACAGGGTGAGCAGTTCTTC. This encodes CASSFTTRLQGEQFF. This chain connects TRBV7-2 to TRBJ2-1; D is tentatively TRBD1 or TRBD2 (6 bases each). Deletions cut 3 bases from V and 9 bases from J, with 18 bases between. CDR3 length: 15 amino acids. CDR1 is SGHTA and CDR2 is FQGNSA in the germline V gene.

This clonotype came up many times. The chain recombines TRBV6-2 or TRBV6-3 with TRBJ2-2, with 8 bases fitting TRBD2. Per the germline V gene, CDR1 is MNHEY and CDR2 is SVGEGT. V lost 4 bases, J lost 6 bases, and 10 bases stayed unmatched. The CDR3 sequence is 16 residues long. The CDR3 sequence is CASSSWRAGVPGELFF. Here the CDR3 DNA reads TGTGCCAGCAGTTCCTGGCGAGCGGGAGTCCCCGGGGAGCTGTTTTTT.

In its sample, this clonotype was seen many times. The junction departs from germline at one end; a sequencing error may be responsible. The chain combines TRBV4-1 with TRBJ1-1, with TRBD1 identical over 10 bases. CDR3 length: 14 amino acids. From germline, CDR1 is MGHRA and CDR2 YSYEKL. CDR3 DNA: TGTGCCAGCAGCCAGACAGGGGGCAACACTGAAGCTTTCTTT. Translating gives CASSQTGGNTEAFF.

At least ten counts were recorded for this clonotype. The chain has TRBV28 and TRBJ2-1, with TRBD1 matching over 7 bases. CDR1 is MDHEN, CDR2 SYDVKM, per germline. The CDR3 runs 15 residues. Trimming at V came to 6 bases and at J to 8 bases, leaving 13 bases not matched to a gene. The CDR3, as DNA: TGTGCCAGCAGCTTAGACAGGGTAGATGATGATGAGCAGTTCTTC. It specifies CASSLDRVDDDEQFF.

J is TRBJ2-3 and V is TRBV19, with D possibly being TRBD1 (6 bases). The germline V gene encodes CDR1 LNHDA and CDR2 SQIVND (reference sequence). The V and J ends lost 10 bases and 1 base respectively, with 12 bases between them. CDR3 length: 13 residues. The CDR3 coding sequence is TGTGCCACCACAGGGACGGGCACAGATACGCAGTATTTT. Its protein product is CATTGTGTDTQYF.

The gene calls are TRBV4-2 and TRBJ2-7; D ambiguous. V lost 3 bases and J 2 bases, leaving 11 bases between the germline ends. The CDR3 is made up of 14 amino acids. Germline V gene sequence: CDR1 LGHNA, CDR2 YNFKEQ. The CDR3 bases are TGTGCCAGCAGCCACCCCACAGAGACCTACGAGCAGTACTTC. It yields the protein CASSHPTETYEQYF.

In its sample, this clonotype was seen many times. This chain connects TRBV6-5 to TRBJ2-6; TRBD1 aligns across 8 bases. In germline, CDR1 is MNHEY, CDR2 SVGAGI. The CDR3 covers 16 residues. V was pared by 7 bases and J by 3 bases, with 8 bases of the junction left unmatched. The CDR3 region is CASTRGQGFGANVLTF. The CDR3 region has the DNA TGTGCCAGCACCAGAGGACAGGGCTTTGGGGCCAACGTCCTGACTTTC.

This clonotype came up many times. The CDR3 bases are TGTGCCAGCGTCGGTCGCTTAGTTCCCAGAGGGGGCAATGAGCAGTTCTTC. It encodes CASVGRLVPRGGNEQFF. The rearrangement joins TRBV6-2 or TRBV6-3 to TRBJ2-1; TRBD1 might be the D (6 bases). The CDR3 is made up of 17 amino acids. CDR1 is MNHEY and CDR2 is SVGEGT in the germline V gene. The V gene lost 8 bases and the J gene lost 6 bases, with 26 bases spanning the gap.

This clonotype was counted only a few times. The chain employs TRBV5-1 and TRBJ1-4, with a tentative D call TRBD1 (5 bases). This CDR3 has 15 amino acids. V lost 4 bases to trimming and J lost 5 bases, with 15 bases between them. Germline loops: CDR1 SGHRS, CDR2 YFSETQ. For the CDR3, the DNA is TGCGCCAGCAGCCGACGGACCAGGGACAATGAAAAACTGTTTTTT. Translated: CASSRRTRDNEKLFF.

The table lists this clonotype with a few counts. The rearrangement joins TRBV18 to TRBJ1-2; D might be TRBD1 (6 bases). Trimming pared 2 bases from V and 3 bases from J, leaving 16 bases between. The CDR3 has 16 amino acids. CDR1 and CDR2 from the germline V gene are KGHSH and LQKENI. For the CDR3, the DNA is TGTGCCAGCTCACCAAAGGGGGGTCGGACGGACTATGGCTACACCTTC. Translation: CASSPKGGRTDYGYTF.

The rearrangement joins TRBV2 to TRBJ2-7; D call uncertain. Per germline, CDR1 SNHLY and CDR2 FYNNEI. V was clipped by 6 bases and J by 2 bases, with 17 bases between them. The CDR3 loop spans 15 amino acids. The CDR3 bases are TGTGCCAGCAGGGGTTCCCTCGACCACGCCTACGAGCAGTACTTC. The encoded protein is CASRGSLDHAYEQYF. The full variable domain, its missing parts supplied by reference TRBV2 and TRBJ2-7, is EPEVTQTPSHQVTQMGQEVILRCVPISNHLYFYWYRQILGQKVEFLVSFYNNEISEKSEIFDDQFSVERPDGSNFTLKIRSTKLEDSAMYFCASRGSLDHAYEQYFGPGTRLTVT.

Ten or more counts support this clonotype. The gene calls are TRBV24-1 and TRBJ2-3; D call uncertain. Per the germline V gene, CDR1 is KGHDR and CDR2 is SFDVKD. V was trimmed by 0 bases and J by 4 bases, leaving 4 bases between them. The CDR3 totals 13 residues. The CDR3 is CATSDLGADTQYF. As DNA, the CDR3 is TGTGCCACCAGTGATTTGGGAGCAGATACGCAGTATTTT.

This clonotype was counted ten times or more. CDR3 coding DNA: TGTGCCAGCAGCTTGGCCCAGACAGATACGCAGTATTTT. The encoded protein is CASSLAQTDTQYF. The J gene is TRBJ2-3, the V gene TRBV5-4; D is undetermined. Germline V gene lookup returns CDR1 SGHNT and CDR2 YYREEE (reference sequence). The CDR3 totals 13 residues. With 0 bases removed from V and 3 bases from J, the gap between germline ends came to 5 bases.

The chain carries TRBV4-3 and TRBJ2-1; D remains ambiguous. The J call may be faulty, since TRBJ2-7 better matches the DNA end. Germline V gene lookup returns CDR1 LGHNA and CDR2 YSLEER. This CDR3 contains 15 residues. The DNA for the CDR3 is TGCGCCAGCAGCCAAGATTCTGGAGCAGACAATGAGCAGTACTTC. This codes for CASSQDSGADNEQYF.

In this sample, this clonotype turned up many times. J is TRBJ1-4 and V is TRBV6-6; D is uncertain. Germline V lookup: CDR1 MNHNY, CDR2 SVGAGI (reference sequence). There are 12 residues in the CDR3. V was shortened by 10 bases and J by 5 bases, with 11 bases between the two germline ends. In nucleotides, the CDR3 is TGTGCCACCCCAGCTGGGAATGAAAAACTGTTTTTT. Translation gives CATPAGNEKLFF.

In this sample, this clonotype turned up many times. V gene TRBV7-9 combines with J gene TRBJ1-5; the D is unclear. V gave up 1 base and J gave up 3 bases, with 7 bases separating them. Germline V lookup: CDR1 SEHNR, CDR2 FQNEAQ (reference sequence). This CDR3 is 14 amino acids long. For the CDR3, the DNA is TGTGCCAGCAGCTTAGGGACGTACAATCAGCCCCAGCATTTT. As protein: CASSLGTYNQPQHF.

This clonotype was observed many times. The chain uses TRBV4-1 and TRBJ1-4, with unresolved D. This CDR3 region has 12 residues. Trimming took 0 bases from V and 8 from J, leaving 4 bases between them. Germline V gene lookup returns CDR1 MGHRA and CDR2 YSYEKL. As DNA, the CDR3 is TGCGCCAGCAGCCAAGATCGGGAAAAACTGTTTTTT. Translation gives CASSQDREKLFF.

This clonotype appeared many times. J is TRBJ2-3 and V is TRBV7-2; D call uncertain. Trimming left V 4 bases short and J 4 bases short, with 9 bases between. From germline, CDR1 is SGHTA and CDR2 FQGNSA. The CDR3 covers 13 residues. The CDR3 coding sequence is TGTGCCAGCAGCTCCATATCGGCAGATACGCAGTATTTT. This sequence encodes CASSSISADTQYF. The complete variable domain, with remaining parts taken from reference TRBV7-2 and TRBJ2-3, reads GAGVSQSPSNKVTEKGKDVELRCDPISGHTALYWYRQSLGQGLEFLIYFQGNSAPDKSGLPSDRFSAERTGGSVSTLTIQRTQQEDSAVYLCASSSISADTQYFGPGTRLTVL.

Ten or more counts support this clonotype. J is TRBJ1-5 and V is TRBV6-6, with D uncertain. Trimming stripped 3 bases from V and 0 bases from J, with 9 bases between. The CDR3 runs 15 residues. The germline V gene has CDR1 MNHNY and CDR2 SVGAGI (reference sequence). The CDR3 protein is CASSYSIISNQPQHF. DNA for the CDR3: TGTGCCAGCAGTTATTCCATTATTAGCAATCAGCCCCAGCATTTT.

This clonotype was detected ten times or more. This sequence joins TRBV6-5 and TRBJ2-3; D is uncertain. The CDR3 length is 12 residues. Between the trimmed V and J ends, which lost 6 bases and 2 bases, there was a span of 6 bases. The germline CDR1 and CDR2 sequences are MNHEY and SVGAGI. The CDR3 region is CASRKFTDTQYF. The CDR3 bases are TGTGCCAGCAGGAAATTCACAGATACGCAGTATTTT.

This clonotype occurred a few times. The chain uses TRBV6-2 or TRBV6-3 and TRBJ2-3, with D possibly TRBD2 on 5 matching bases. CDR3 size: 15 residues. V lost 0 bases, J lost 4 bases, and 11 bases lay in between. The germline V gene has CDR1 MNHEY and CDR2 SVGEGT. The DNA of the CDR3 is TGTGCCAGCAGTTACTCGAGGGTTCCGGCAGATACGCAGTATTTT. It is translated as CASSYSRVPADTQYF.

There are a few counts of this clonotype. This chain links TRBV20-1 with TRBJ2-7, with a tentative D call TRBD2 (7 bases). Germline-derived CDR1 and CDR2 are DFQATT and SNEGSKA (reference sequence). The ends were cut back, 3 bases at V and 4 bases at J, with 16 bases in the middle. The CDR3 is made up of 14 amino acids. The CDR3 is CSASGGQGPYEQYF. The CDR3 bases are TGCAGTGCTAGCGGGGGGCAGGGGCCGTACGAGCAGTACTTC.

This chain links TRBV12-5 with TRBJ1-2, with no clear D. The CDR3 has 14 amino acids. Germline CDR1 reads LGHNT; CDR2 reads FRNRAP. The V end was cut by 7 bases, the J end by 0 bases, with 12 bases between. The CDR3 reads CASASGTTNYGYTF. The CDR3 DNA is TGTGCTAGTGCCTCGGGCACTACTAACTATGGCTACACCTTC.

This clonotype was observed at least ten times. The chain links TRBV7-2 to TRBJ1-6; no reliable D call. CDR3 length equals 17 residues. In germline, CDR1 is SGHTA, CDR2 FQGNSA. V was clipped by 5 bases and J by 5 bases, with 19 bases between them. In DNA, the CDR3 is TGTGCCAGCAGCCCAGTTTCGATAGTCGACAATAATTCACCCCTCCACTTT. Translation: CASSPVSIVDNNSPLHF.

This clonotype has at least ten counts. V and J are TRBV3-1 and TRBJ1-4; D uncertain. In germline, CDR1 is LGHDT, CDR2 YNNKEL (reference sequence). V shed 0 bases and J shed 8 bases, with 13 bases lying between them. This CDR3 has 15 residues. The DNA for the CDR3 is TGTGCCAGCAGCCAAGATAAGCAGGCGGGCGAAAAACTGTTTTTT. Translation: CASSQDKQAGEKLFF.

This clonotype has a handful of counts. The rearrangement uses TRBV5-1 and TRBJ1-2; 7 bases agree with TRBD1. Germline trimming cut 2 bases from V and 10 bases from J; bases unmatched to any gene: 5. Germline V CDR1 and CDR2: SGHRS, YFSETQ. The CDR3 spans 12 residues. The CDR3 nucleotides read TGCGCCAGCAGCTTCGGACAGGAGCTCTACACCTTC. It yields the protein CASSFGQELYTF.

This clonotype appeared many times. The rearrangement uses TRBV28 and TRBJ1-2; D is perhaps TRBD1 (5 bases). The CDR3 length is 17 residues. V lost 2 bases and J lost 3, with 19 bases in between. Germline V lookup: CDR1 MDHEN, CDR2 SYDVKM. CDR3 nucleotide sequence: TGTGCCAGCAGTTTAGAGGCGTGGCGGGGGGAGGACTATGGCTACACCTTC. This encodes CASSLEAWRGEDYGYTF.

There are many counts of this clonotype. The chain couples TRBV28 to TRBJ1-1, with TRBD1 matching 9 bases. The ends lost 6 bases at V and 6 bases at J; junction bases unmatched: 5. Germline V CDR1 and CDR2: MDHEN, SYDVKM. The CDR3 sequence is 13 residues long. DNA for the CDR3: TGTGCCAGCAGGACAGGGGGGGGACCTGAAGCTTTCTTT. Translated, it gives CASRTGGGPEAFF.

This clonotype was picked up many times. The CDR3 sequence is CSSGLAGSTDTQYF. The CDR3, as DNA: TGCAGCTCTGGACTAGCGGGAAGCACAGATACGCAGTATTTT. The rearrangement uses TRBV29-1 and TRBJ2-3; 12 bases are shared with TRBD2. Germline V lookup: CDR1 SQVTM, CDR2 ANQGSEA. CDR3 length: 14 amino acids. V dropped 8 bases and J dropped 0; count of bases not matched to a gene: 3.